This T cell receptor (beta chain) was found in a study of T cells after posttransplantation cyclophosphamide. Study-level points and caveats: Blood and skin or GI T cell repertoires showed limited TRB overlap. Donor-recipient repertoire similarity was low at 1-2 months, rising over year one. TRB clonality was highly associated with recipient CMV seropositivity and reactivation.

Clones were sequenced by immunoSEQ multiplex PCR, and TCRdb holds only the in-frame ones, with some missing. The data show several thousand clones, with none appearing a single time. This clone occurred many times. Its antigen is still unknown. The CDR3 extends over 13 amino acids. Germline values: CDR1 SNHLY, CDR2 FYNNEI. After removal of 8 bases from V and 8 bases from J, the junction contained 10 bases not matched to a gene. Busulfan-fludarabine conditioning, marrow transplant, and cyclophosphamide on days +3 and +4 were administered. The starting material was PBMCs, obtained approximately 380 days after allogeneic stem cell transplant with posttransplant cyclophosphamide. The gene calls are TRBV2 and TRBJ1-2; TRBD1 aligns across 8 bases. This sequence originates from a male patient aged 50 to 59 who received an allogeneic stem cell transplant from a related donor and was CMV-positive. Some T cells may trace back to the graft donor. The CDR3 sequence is CASHTDGQGGYTF. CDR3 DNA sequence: TGTGCCAGCCATACGGACGGACAGGGCGGCTACACCTTC.